This T cell receptor beta chain was sequenced for a study of T cell changes during pregnancy in multiple sclerosis. The germline CDR1 and CDR2 sequences are SGHRS and YFSETQ. This CDR3 is 14 amino acids long. The V and J ends lost 7 bases and 1 base respectively, with 14 bases between them. TCRdb's table, derived via immunoSEQ multiplex PCR, lists solely in-frame clones and lacks some. The sample holds 80,000 or so clones; about 93% are singletons and the top ten take about 0.99%. Sequencing was performed on peripheral blood, taken in the second trimester of pregnancy. This TCR came from a female donor in good health, enrolled as a control in a pregnancy study. The chain links TRBV5-1 to TRBJ2-5, with D maybe TRBD2 (6 bases). As DNA, the CDR3 is TGCGCCAGCTCAACAACTAGCAGCCAAGAGACCCAGTACTTC. Amino acid sequence: CASSTTSSQETQYF.